This is a list of T cell receptor beta chains from one sample in a study of blood T cell repertoires in COVID-19. Sequenced by immunoSEQ multiplex PCR; TCRdb stores in-frame clones only, minus some. The data contain around 130,000 clones, almost 85% of them seen just once; the ten biggest clones take up about 1.5%. The sequencing input was peripheral blood. All receptors come from a man in his sixties with acute or convalescent COVID-19. Both conserved end residues are part of each CDR3. The order of the fields is CDR3 length, V gene, D gene, clone size, J gene, CDR3 protein, CDR3 DNA. D genes are given only for firm matches. For some rows the clone size is stated as once, few or many, or as a class when expanded; others skip it.

CDR3 length: 13; V gene: TRBV29-1; D gene: TRBD1; clone size: once; J gene: TRBJ2-5; CDR3 protein: CSVRDSPRETQYF; CDR3 DNA: TGCAGCGTGAGGGACAGCCCCAGGGAGACCCAGTACTTC
CDR3 length: 12; V gene: TRBV11-2; D gene: .; clone size: .; J gene: TRBJ2-7; CDR3 protein: CASSSGSYEQYF; CDR3 DNA: TGTGCCAGCAGCTCAGGGTCCTACGAGCAGTACTTC
CDR3 length: 13; V gene: TRBV27; D gene: TRBD1; clone size: .; J gene: TRBJ2-7; CDR3 protein: CASEGQGSYEQYF; CDR3 DNA: TGTGCCAGCGAGGGACAGGGTTCTTACGAGCAGTACTTC
CDR3 length: 15; V gene: TRBV7-8; D gene: .; clone size: .; J gene: TRBJ1-1; CDR3 protein: CASSPRTDLNTEAFF; CDR3 DNA: TGTGCCAGCAGCCCCAGGACAGATTTGAACACTGAAGCTTTCTTT
CDR3 length: 17; V gene: TRBV19; D gene: TRBD2; clone size: .; J gene: TRBJ2-1; CDR3 protein: CASSIPRGTSGYNEQFF; CDR3 DNA: TGTGCCAGTAGTATCCCTCGGGGTACTAGCGGCTACAATGAGCAGTTCTTC
CDR3 length: 16; V gene: TRBV19; D gene: .; clone size: once; J gene: TRBJ2-3; CDR3 protein: CASSMMGAPSTDTQYF; CDR3 DNA: TGTGCCAGTAGTATGATGGGGGCGCCCAGCACAGATACGCAGTATTTT
CDR3 length: 15; V gene: TRBV6-1; D gene: .; clone size: .; J gene: TRBJ1-1; CDR3 protein: CASSDWARVNTEAFF; CDR3 DNA: TGTGCCAGCAGTGATTGGGCCAGGGTGAACACTGAAGCTTTCTTT
CDR3 length: 15; V gene: TRBV13; D gene: .; clone size: .; J gene: TRBJ2-1; CDR3 protein: CASSLGSGLYNEQFF; CDR3 DNA: TGTGCCAGCAGCTTAGGAAGCGGCCTCTACAATGAGCAGTTCTTC
CDR3 length: 16; V gene: TRBV2; D gene: .; clone size: few; J gene: TRBJ2-1; CDR3 protein: CASSASGLGVYNEQFF; CDR3 DNA: TGTGCCAGCAGTGCCTCGGGACTCGGAGTCTACAATGAGCAGTTCTTC
CDR3 length: 14; V gene: TRBV5-1; D gene: TRBD1; clone size: .; J gene: TRBJ2-5; CDR3 protein: CASTGTGGLETQYF; CDR3 DNA: TGCGCCAGCACCGGGACAGGGGGTTTAGAGACCCAGTACTTC
CDR3 length: 15; V gene: TRBV11-2; D gene: TRBD2; clone size: once; J gene: TRBJ2-3; CDR3 protein: CASSLQAGGLYTQYF; CDR3 DNA: TGTGCCAGCAGCCTTCAAGCGGGGGGCCTATATACGCAGTATTTT
CDR3 length: 13; V gene: TRBV2; D gene: TRBD1; clone size: .; J gene: TRBJ2-1; CDR3 protein: CASRGDRHNEQFF; CDR3 DNA: TGTGCCAGCAGGGGGGACAGGCACAATGAGCAGTTCTTC
CDR3 length: 13; V gene: TRBV30; D gene: .; clone size: .; J gene: TRBJ1-6; CDR3 protein: CAWKLEGVSPLHF; CDR3 DNA: TGTGCCTGGAAACTGGAGGGTGTCTCACCCCTCCACTTT
CDR3 length: 15; V gene: TRBV5-1; D gene: .; clone size: .; J gene: TRBJ1-3; CDR3 protein: CASSPLSRSGNTIYF; CDR3 DNA: TGCGCCAGCAGCCCCCTTTCCCGCTCTGGAAACACCATATATTTT
CDR3 length: 12; V gene: TRBV11-2; D gene: .; clone size: .; J gene: TRBJ2-1; CDR3 protein: CASSFGVNEQFF; CDR3 DNA: TGTGCCAGCAGCTTCGGGGTTAATGAGCAGTTCTTC
CDR3 length: 17; V gene: TRBV6-1; D gene: TRBD1; clone size: few; J gene: TRBJ2-7; CDR3 protein: CASSEAAGTGGFYEQYF; CDR3 DNA: TGTGCCAGCAGTGAAGCCGCCGGGACAGGGGGCTTCTACGAGCAGTACTTC